This T cell receptor beta chain was recorded in a study of T cell repertoires in cytomegalovirus infection. Across the whole study: Evidence of both CMV infection and a matching HLA type came from public TCR beta signatures.

In germline, CDR1 is SGHTA, CDR2 FQGNSA. Trimming removed 1 base from V and 4 bases from J, with 11 bases in between. The CDR3 spans 16 residues. This clonotype was recorded many times. Its antigen is still unknown. TCRdb re-called the reads with MiXCR, one entry per CDR3 protein. The sample includes under 200,000 distinct CDR3 sequences, roughly 30% of them seen just once. Whole-study results and caveats: HLA-C-restricted CMV-specific TCR beta clonotypes were dominant in the ex vivo response. Identification of carriers of CMV plus the relevant HLA was performed using cumulative public TCR beta family frequency.

This sequence was found in a human donor in good health (CMV status not recorded). Some clones in this sample may be carry-over from other donors' samples. Sequenced material: PBMCs. The J gene is TRBJ1-6, the V gene TRBV7-2; D is undetermined. CDR3 sequence reads: CASSLEITSYNSPLHF. In DNA, the CDR3 is TGTGCCAGCAGCTTAGAGATCACATCTTATAATTCACCCCTCCACTTT.